Below, 21 T cell receptor beta chains from the same sample are listed, as sequenced in a study of spatial heterogeneity in lung cancer. As to time point: sample taken at primary tumor resection. Whole RNA, which was extracted from tumor, nontumor lung tissue or frozen PBMC, was sequenced without any cell sorting. TCRdb used MiXCR to reprocess the 5' RACE reads, holding one entry per CDR3 protein. The sample yields 9,500 to 14,000 distinct CDR3 sequences, 3% to 4.5% seen once. The source material was normal lung tissue next to the tumor, sampled at surgery. These receptors were collected from a male donor with early-stage non-small cell lung cancer.

This clonotype was recorded at least ten times. The rearrangement uses TRBV27 and TRBJ2-7, with 11 bases identical to TRBD1. CDR3 length equals 15 residues. V was pared by 6 bases and J by 3 bases, with 7 bases of the junction left unmatched. From germline, CDR1 is MNHEY and CDR2 SMNVEV (reference sequence). CDR3 amino acids: CASSPAGTGGYEQYF. For the CDR3, the DNA is TGTGCCAGCAGCCCAGCCGGGACAGGGGGCTACGAGCAGTACTTC.

This clonotype was recorded at least ten times. The genes are TRBV24-1 and TRBJ2-2, with D possibly TRBD2 on 6 matching bases. The CDR3 has 15 amino acids. Trimming removed 3 bases from V and 3 bases from J, with 10 bases in between. Germline CDR1 and CDR2: KGHDR and SFDVKD. Here the CDR3 DNA reads TGTGCCACCAGTGATATTGCGGGGTACACCGGGGAGCTGTTTTTT. Its translation is CATSDIAGYTGELFF.

This clonotype was seen repeatedly, ten times or more. This chain uses TRBV5-5 with TRBJ1-5; 9 positions match TRBD1. The germline gives CDR1 SGHKS, CDR2 YYEKEE (reference sequence). The V gene end was trimmed by 5 bases and the J gene end by 1 base; junction bases not matched to a gene: 7. The CDR3 has 16 amino acids. CDR3 residues: CASRPMDRGSNQPQHF. The DNA for the CDR3 is TGTGCCAGCAGACCTATGGACAGGGGAAGCAATCAGCCCCAGCATTTT.

This clonotype ranks as medium-sized (0.01 to 0.1%). The chain uses TRBV29-1 and TRBJ1-1; possibly TRBD1 for D (5 bases). Germline V gene sequence: CDR1 SQVTM, CDR2 ANQGSEA. There are 16 residues in the CDR3. With 4 bases removed from V and 4 bases from J, the gap between germline ends came to 22 bases. The CDR3 loop reads CSVAGAQGGDRTEAFF. In DNA, the CDR3 is TGCAGCGTTGCGGGAGCGCAGGGCGGTGATCGCACTGAAGCTTTCTTT. Full variable domain (remainder filled in from reference TRBV29-1 and TRBJ1-1): SAVISQKPSRDICQRGTSLTIQCQVDSQVTMMFWYRQQPGQSLTLIATANQGSEATYESGFVIDKFPISRPNLTFSTLTVSNMSPEDSSIYLCSVAGAQGGDRTEAFFGQGTRLTVV.

At least ten counts were recorded for this clonotype. The chain is built from TRBV5-8 and TRBJ2-4, with 10 bases fitting TRBD1. The CDR3 has 14 residues. Germline CDR1 reads SGHTS; CDR2 reads YDEGEE. V shed 3 bases, J shed 7 bases, and the junction held 4 bases outside the gene matches. The DNA for the CDR3 is TGTGCCAGCAGCTCTGGACAGGGGGAGAACATTCAGTACTTC. Amino acids: CASSSGQGENIQYF.

This clonotype is termed medium-sized (0.01 to 0.1%). The chain uses TRBV6-5 and TRBJ1-3; D is unresolved. Germline CDR1 is MNHEY and CDR2 is SVGAGI. The CDR3 is 16 residues long. V shed 2 bases and J shed 0 bases, with 11 bases lying between them. The CDR3 DNA follows: TGTGCCAGCAGTTACGGCCGCTCGAGCTCTGGAAACACCATATATTTT. The encoded protein is CASSYGRSSSGNTIYF.

Relative to its sample, this clonotype is medium-sized. A read error may account for a junction end that differs from germline. In DNA, the CDR3 is TGTGCCAGCAGTTACCGGGACCGACCAAGAGAGGCCCAGTACTTC. Its translation: CASSYRDRPREAQYF. The V gene is TRBV6-2 or TRBV6-3, the J gene TRBJ2-5, with D perhaps matching TRBD1 or TRBD2 (5 bases each). The CDR3 covers 15 residues. Per the germline V gene, CDR1 is MNHEY and CDR2 is SVGEGT.

This clonotype was observed at least ten times. CDR3 nucleotide sequence: TGTGCCAGCAGTTACCCGACTAGTTTCGACGAGCAGTACTTC. Protein product: CASSYPTSFDEQYF. The chain employs TRBV6-2 or TRBV6-3 and TRBJ2-7; a possible D gene is TRBD2 (6 bases). The V gene lost 2 bases and the J gene lost 5 bases, with 13 bases spanning the gap. This CDR3 is 14 amino acids long. The germline CDR1 and CDR2 sequences are MNHEY and SVGEGT.

This clonotype came up many times. The CDR3 reads CASSLSPRVGANYGYTF. DNA of the CDR3: TGTGCCAGCAGTTTATCCCCAAGGGTAGGAGCTAACTATGGCTACACCTTC. The chain has TRBV28 and TRBJ1-2; no definite D call. This CDR3 contains 17 residues. In germline, CDR1 is MDHEN, CDR2 SYDVKM. Trimming left V 1 base short and J 0 bases short, with 15 bases between.

This clonotype was seen more than once but under ten times. Being one base from a much bigger clone, this may be a read error. The chain has TRBV18 and TRBJ1-1; D not certain. CDR1 KGHSH and CDR2 LQKENI come from the germline V gene. The CDR3 is 13 amino acids. Trimming stripped 1 base from V and 1 base from J, with 4 bases between. This CDR3 reads CASSPQGNTEAFF. The CDR3 DNA is TGTGCCAGCTCACCACAGGGGAACACTGAAGCTTTCTTT.

At least ten counts were recorded for this clonotype. V is TRBV6-2 or TRBV6-3 and J is TRBJ1-5; D unresolved. Germline-derived CDR1 and CDR2 are MNHEY and SVGEGT. CDR3 length: 15 residues. V was shortened by 5 bases and J by 2 bases, with 13 bases between the two germline ends. Here the CDR3 DNA reads TGTGCCAGCAGTCTCCAGAGCCTTGGCAATCAGCCCCAGCATTTT. Its translation: CASSLQSLGNQPQHF.

The table lists this clonotype with a few counts. V gene TRBV29-1 combines with J gene TRBJ2-3, with D unresolved. CDR1 and CDR2 from the germline V gene are SQVTM and ANQGSEA. This CDR3 spans 12 amino acids. The V end lost 3 bases, the J end lost 3 bases, and 7 bases lay between the germline ends. The CDR3 protein is CSVDHGTDTQYF. CDR3 coding DNA: TGCAGCGTTGATCACGGAACAGATACGCAGTATTTT.

This clonotype was counted ten times or more. V and J are TRBV4-2 and TRBJ1-4; D is uncertain. The length of the CDR3 is 16 residues. V lost 0 bases, J lost 7 bases, and 15 bases lay in between. Germline CDR1 LGHNA, CDR2 YNFKEQ. CDR3 residues: CASSQDVGGYGEKLFF. The CDR3 nucleotides are TGTGCCAGCAGCCAAGATGTTGGAGGGTATGGTGAAAAACTGTTTTTT.

This clonotype appeared a few times. The rearrangement joins TRBV6-1 to TRBJ1-2; D not resolved. CDR3 length equals 15 residues. Germline loops: CDR1 MNHNS, CDR2 SASEGT. The CDR3 nucleotides are TGTGATGCGGGCCCGACTAATACTTCTTTCTATGGCTACACCTTC. Amino acids: CDAGPTNTSFYGYTF.

The chain recombines TRBV29-1 with TRBJ1-2, with TRBD1 matching 10 bases. V shed 1 base, J shed 8 bases, and the junction held 7 bases outside the gene matches. Germline CDR1 and CDR2: SQVTM and ANQGSEA. The CDR3 runs to 14 residues. DNA of the CDR3: TGCAGCGTTGAAGCTTTAGGACAGGGGGTCGGCTACACCTTC. Translated: CSVEALGQGVGYTF. Based on the CDR3 plus reference TRBV29-1 and TRBJ1-2, the full variable domain is SAVISQKPSRDICQRGTSLTIQCQVDSQVTMMFWYRQQPGQSLTLIATANQGSEATYESGFVIDKFPISRPNLTFSTLTVSNMSPEDSSIYLCSVEALGQGVGYTFGSGTRLTVV.

This clonotype was seen many times. The rearrangement links TRBV7-6 to TRBJ1-4; D is perhaps TRBD1 (5 bases). The CDR3 loop spans 13 amino acids. Germline-derived CDR1 and CDR2 are SGHVS and FNYEAQ. The V end lost 5 bases, the J end lost 11 bases, and 15 bases lay between the germline ends. CDR3 region: CASSQGGANKLFF. The DNA of the CDR3 is TGTGCCAGCAGCCAGGGAGGGGCGAACAAACTGTTTTTT.

This clonotype was recorded many times. The chain combines TRBV12-3 or TRBV12-4 with TRBJ2-1; 7 nucleotides align to TRBD2. The CDR3 has 15 amino acids. The V and J ends lost 1 base and 9 bases, in that order; junction bases with no gene match: 9. As DNA, the CDR3 is TGTGCCAGCAGTTTAGAAGGGACTACTGGGGGTGAGCAGTTCTTC. Encoded protein: CASSLEGTTGGEQFF.

This clonotype is labeled medium-sized (0.01 to 0.1%). The chain uses TRBV20-1 and TRBJ2-1; 12 positions agree with TRBD2. V lost 5 bases to trimming and J lost 7 bases; unmatched junction nucleotides: 6. This CDR3 is built from 14 residues. In germline, CDR1 is DFQATT, CDR2 SNEGSKA (reference sequence). CDR3 in amino acids: CSADTSGRRNEQFF. Written as DNA, the CDR3 is TGCAGTGCTGACACTAGCGGGAGGAGGAATGAGCAGTTCTTC.

This clonotype was seen a handful of times. V gene TRBV20-1 combines with J gene TRBJ1-3; D gene uncertain. This CDR3 region has 16 residues. The V end lost 5 bases, the J end lost 0 bases, and 17 bases lay between the germline ends. CDR1 and CDR2 (germline): DFQATT, SNEGSKA (reference sequence). CDR3 DNA sequence: TGCAGTGCTGCGGGTCCCTATGACATCTCTGGAAACACCATATATTTT. Encoded protein: CSAAGPYDISGNTIYF.

This clonotype was picked up many times. The chain couples TRBV11-3 to TRBJ1-5; D unresolved. The CDR3 is made up of 15 amino acids. With 1 base removed from V and 2 bases from J, the gap between germline ends came to 9 bases. Germline V gene sequence: CDR1 SGHNT, CDR2 YENEEA. This chain's CDR3 is CASSLGGSGNQPQHF. For the CDR3, the DNA is TGTGCCAGCAGCTTAGGAGGGTCGGGCAATCAGCCCCAGCATTTT. The whole variable domain, remainder taken from reference TRBV11-3 and TRBJ1-5, is EAGVVQSPRYKIIEKKQPVAFWCNPISGHNTLYWYLQNLGQGPELLIRYENEEAVDDSQLPKDRFSAERLKGVDSTLKIQPAELGDSAVYLCASSLGGSGNQPQHFGDGTRLSIL.

This clonotype was counted ten times or more. The gene calls are TRBV9 and TRBJ2-1; D may be TRBD2 (7 bases). The CDR3 has 14 amino acids. The V and J ends lost 3 bases and 7 bases respectively, with 14 bases between them. Germline V gives CDR1 SGDLS, CDR2 YYNGEE. In DNA, the CDR3 is TGTGCCAGCAGCGAGAGGGGAGGGGGAAATGAGCAGTTCTTC. Amino acid sequence: CASSERGGGNEQFF.